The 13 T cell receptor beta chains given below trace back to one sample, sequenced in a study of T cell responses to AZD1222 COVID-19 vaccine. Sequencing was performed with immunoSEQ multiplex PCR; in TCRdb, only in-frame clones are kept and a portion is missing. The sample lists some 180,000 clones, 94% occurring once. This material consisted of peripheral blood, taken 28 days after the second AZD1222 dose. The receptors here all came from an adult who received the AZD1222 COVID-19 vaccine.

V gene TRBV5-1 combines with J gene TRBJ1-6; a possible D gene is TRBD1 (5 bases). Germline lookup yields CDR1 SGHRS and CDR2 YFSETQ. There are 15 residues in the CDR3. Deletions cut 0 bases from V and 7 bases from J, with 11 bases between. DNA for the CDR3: TGCGCCAGCAGCTTGGCCCCAGGGAACAATTCACCCCTCCACTTT. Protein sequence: CASSLAPGNNSPLHF.

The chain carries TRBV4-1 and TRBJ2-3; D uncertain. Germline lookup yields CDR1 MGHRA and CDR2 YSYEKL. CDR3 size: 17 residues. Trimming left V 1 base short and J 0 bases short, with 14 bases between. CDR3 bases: TGCGCCAGCAGCCAAGCTTGGGTAGCAGCTAGCACAGATACGCAGTATTTT. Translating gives CASSQAWVAASTDTQYF.

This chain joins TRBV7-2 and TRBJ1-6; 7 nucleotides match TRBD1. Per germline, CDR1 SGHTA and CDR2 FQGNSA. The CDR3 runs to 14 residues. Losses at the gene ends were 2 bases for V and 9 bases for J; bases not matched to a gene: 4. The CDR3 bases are TGTGCCAGCAGCTTAACTACAGGGGCTTCACCCCTCCACTTT. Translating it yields CASSLTTGASPLHF.

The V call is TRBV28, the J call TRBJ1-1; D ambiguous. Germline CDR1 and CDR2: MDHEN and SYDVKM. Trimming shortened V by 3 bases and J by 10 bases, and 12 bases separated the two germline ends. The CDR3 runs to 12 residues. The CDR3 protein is CASSFRSQVAFF. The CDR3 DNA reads TGTGCCAGCAGTTTCCGCAGTCAGGTAGCTTTCTTT.

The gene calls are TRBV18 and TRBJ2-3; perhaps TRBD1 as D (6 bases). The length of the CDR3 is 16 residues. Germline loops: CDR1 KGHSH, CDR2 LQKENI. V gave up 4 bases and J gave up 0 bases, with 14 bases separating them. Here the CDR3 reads CASSLRGTPSTDTQYF. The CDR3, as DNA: TGTGCCAGCTCACTGAGAGGGACACCGAGCACAGATACGCAGTATTTT.

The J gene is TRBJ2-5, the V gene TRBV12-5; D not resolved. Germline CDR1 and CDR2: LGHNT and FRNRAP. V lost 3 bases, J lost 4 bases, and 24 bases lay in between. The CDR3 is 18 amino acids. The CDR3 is CASGFTAAIDLVAETQYF. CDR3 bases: TGTGCTAGTGGTTTTACCGCAGCTATCGACCTTGTGGCAGAGACCCAGTACTTC.

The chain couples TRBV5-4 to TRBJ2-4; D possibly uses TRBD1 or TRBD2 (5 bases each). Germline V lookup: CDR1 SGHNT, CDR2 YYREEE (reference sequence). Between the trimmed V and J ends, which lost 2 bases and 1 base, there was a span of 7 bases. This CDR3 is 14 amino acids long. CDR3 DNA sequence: TGTGCCAGCAGCTTTGGGACCGCCAAAAACATTCAGTACTTC. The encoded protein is CASSFGTAKNIQYF.

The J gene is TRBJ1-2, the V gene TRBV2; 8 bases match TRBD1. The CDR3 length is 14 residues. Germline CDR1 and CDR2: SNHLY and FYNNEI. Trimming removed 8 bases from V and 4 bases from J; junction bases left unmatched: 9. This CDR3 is CASQPGGQGYGYTF. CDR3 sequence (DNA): TGTGCCAGCCAACCCGGAGGACAGGGCTATGGCTACACCTTC.

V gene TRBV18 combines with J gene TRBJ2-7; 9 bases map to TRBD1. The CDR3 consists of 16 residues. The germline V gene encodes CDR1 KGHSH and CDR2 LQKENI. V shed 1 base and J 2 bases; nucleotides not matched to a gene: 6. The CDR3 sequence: CASSPRIWDRAYEQYF. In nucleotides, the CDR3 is TGTGCCAGCTCACCACGTATCTGGGACAGGGCCTACGAGCAGTACTTC.

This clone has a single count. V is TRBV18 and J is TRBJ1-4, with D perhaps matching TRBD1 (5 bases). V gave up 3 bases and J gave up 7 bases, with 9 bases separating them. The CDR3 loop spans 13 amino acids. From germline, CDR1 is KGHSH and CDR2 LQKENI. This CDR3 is CASSPTAIEKLFF. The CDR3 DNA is TGTGCCAGCTCACCGACAGCTATTGAAAAACTGTTTTTT.

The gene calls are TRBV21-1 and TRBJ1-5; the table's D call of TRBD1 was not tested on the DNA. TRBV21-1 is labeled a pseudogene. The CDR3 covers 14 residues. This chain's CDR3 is CASSTLSGNQPQHF. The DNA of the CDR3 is TGTGCCAGCAGCACTCTCTCAGGCAATCAGCCCCAGCATTTT.

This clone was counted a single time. Written as DNA, the CDR3 is TGTGCCAGCAGCGGAGGACAGTCACAAGATGGCTACACCTTC. As protein: CASSGGQSQDGYTF. This chain links TRBV9 with TRBJ1-2; the D gene is possibly TRBD1 (6 bases). Germline values: CDR1 SGDLS, CDR2 YYNGEE. This CDR3 is built from 14 residues. Trimming took off 3 bases at V and 6 bases at J, with 15 bases between the two ends.

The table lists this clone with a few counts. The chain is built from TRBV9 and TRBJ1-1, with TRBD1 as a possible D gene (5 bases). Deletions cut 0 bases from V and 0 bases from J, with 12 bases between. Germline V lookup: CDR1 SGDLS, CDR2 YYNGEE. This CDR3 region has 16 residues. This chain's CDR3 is CASSVGVGEMNTEAFF. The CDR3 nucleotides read TGTGCCAGCAGCGTAGGGGTGGGGGAGATGAACACTGAAGCTTTCTTT.